There are many counts of the clone carrying this T cell receptor (beta chain). What it binds is not known. A second PCR, run for roughly 6 to 11 cycles, used a sample-barcoded 5' primer plus a J-beta primer mix. TCRdb re-analysed the 5' RACE reads in MiXCR, keeping a single row per CDR3 protein. The table includes 1.5 million to 2 million distinct CDR3 sequences, 30% to 40% detected once. V lost 6 bases, J lost 4 bases, and 7 bases stayed unmatched. This CDR3 is 15 amino acids long. The source of the sample is a study of blood T cells in healthy people across ages. Overall study results and limits: Conclusively comparing naive with antigen-experienced cells was impossible with unsorted PBMCs.

Total RNA was isolated from each sample in quantities of at least 6 micrograms. The source material was blood. V and J are TRBV12-3 or TRBV12-4 and TRBJ2-5, with 11 nucleotides matching TRBD1. The clonotype was recovered from a human donor in good health. The CDR3 reads CASSPGQGAGETQYF. CDR3 DNA sequence: TGTGCCAGCAGCCCCGGACAGGGGGCGGGAGAGACCCAGTACTTC.